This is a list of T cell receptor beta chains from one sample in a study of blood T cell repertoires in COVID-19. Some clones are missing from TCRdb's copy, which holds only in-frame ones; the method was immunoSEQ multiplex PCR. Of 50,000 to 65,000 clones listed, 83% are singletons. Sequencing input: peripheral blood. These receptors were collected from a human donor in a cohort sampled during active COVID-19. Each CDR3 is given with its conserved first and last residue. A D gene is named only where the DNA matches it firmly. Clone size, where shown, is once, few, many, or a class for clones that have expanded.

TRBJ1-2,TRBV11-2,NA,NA,TGTGCCAGCAGCTTAGGGCCATCCCCCATTGGCTACACCTTC,CASSLGPSPIGYTF
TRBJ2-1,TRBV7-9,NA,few,TGTGCCAGCAGCTTAGCGGGGAGTGGGTACAATGAGCAGTTCTTC,CASSLAGSGYNEQFF
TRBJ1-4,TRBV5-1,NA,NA,TGCGCCAGCAGCTACCAGGGGAATGATGAAAAACTGTTTTTT,CASSYQGNDEKLFF
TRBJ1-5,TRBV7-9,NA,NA,TGTGCCAGCAGCTTAGGGCCAGGGGTCAATCAGCCCCAGCATTTT,CASSLGPGVNQPQHF
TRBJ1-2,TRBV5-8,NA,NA,TGTGCCAGCAGCCCAGGGCGGAATTTCTATGGCTACACCTTC,CASSPGRNFYGYTF
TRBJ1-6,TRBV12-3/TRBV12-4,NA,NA,TGTGCCAGCAGTTTTAGAAATTCACCCCTCCACTTT,CASSFRNSPLHF
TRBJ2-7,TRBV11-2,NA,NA,TGTGCCAGCAGCTTAGGGCAATACGAGCAGTACTTC,CASSLGQYEQYF
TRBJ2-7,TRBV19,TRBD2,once,TGTGCCAGTAGCCCGGGACTACTCTACGAGCAGTACTTC,CASSPGLLYEQYF
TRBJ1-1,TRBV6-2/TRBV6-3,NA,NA,TGTGCCAGCAGTTATCGGGGGGGCACTGAAGCTTTCTTT,CASSYRGGTEAFF
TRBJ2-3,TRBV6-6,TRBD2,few,TGTGCCAGCAGTTTCCCGGGACTACCCACAGATACGCAGTATTTT,CASSFPGLPTDTQYF
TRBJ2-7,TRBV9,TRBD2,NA,TGTGCCAGCAGCACATCTAGCGGGGCCACCTACGAGCAGTACTTC,CASSTSSGATYEQYF
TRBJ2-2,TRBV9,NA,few,TGTGCCAGCAGCGTAGTCGGCGGGAACACCGGGGAGCTGTTTTTT,CASSVVGGNTGELFF
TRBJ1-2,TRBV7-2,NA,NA,TGTGCCAGCAGCTATCAGGGAAGCAATGGCTACACCTTC,CASSYQGSNGYTF
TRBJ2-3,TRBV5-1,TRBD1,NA,TGCGCCAGCAGCTCGGGACAGGGGGTGAGCACAGATACGCAGTATTTT,CASSSGQGVSTDTQYF
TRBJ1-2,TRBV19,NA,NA,TGTGCCAGTAGGTCCGGGAGGGGGTATGGCTACACCTTC,CASRSGRGYGYTF
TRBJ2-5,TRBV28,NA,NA,TGTGCCAGCTCCAGGGAGACCCAGTACTTC,CASSRETQYF
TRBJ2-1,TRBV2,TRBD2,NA,TGTGCCAGCAGTGAAGAGAGCGGGAGCAATGAGCAGTTCTTC,CASSEESGSNEQFF
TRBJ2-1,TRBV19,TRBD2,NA,TGTGCCAGTACCCCTAGTGGGGGGGCCTACAATGAGCAGTTCTTC,CASTPSGGAYNEQFF
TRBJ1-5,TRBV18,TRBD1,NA,TGTGCCAGCTCCCTCGGACAGGGAGGCCAGCCCCAGCATTTT,CASSLGQGGQPQHF
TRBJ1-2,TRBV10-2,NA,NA,TGCGCCAGCACAGGGATTGTGGGCTACACCTTC,CASTGIVGYTF
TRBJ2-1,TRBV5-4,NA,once,TGTGCCAGCAGCTTTGATGAGAGGAATGAGCAGTTCTTC,CASSFDERNEQFF
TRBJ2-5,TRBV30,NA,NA,TGTGCCTGGAGTGCCGCTACCTTCCGAGGGGGAGAGACCCAGTACTTC,CAWSAATFRGGETQYF
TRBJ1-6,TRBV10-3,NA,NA,TGTGCCATCAGTGGGCCCGGGACGGGGGATTCACCCCTCCACTTT,CAISGPGTGDSPLHF
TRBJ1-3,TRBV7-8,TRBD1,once,TGTGCCAGCAGCTATTCCGGGACAGGGGCTGGAAACACCATATATTTT,CASSYSGTGAGNTIYF
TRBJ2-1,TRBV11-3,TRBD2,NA,TGTGCCAGCAGCTTAAGTAGCGGGAGAAGGCGCGGTGAGCAGTTCTTC,CASSLSSGRRRGEQFF
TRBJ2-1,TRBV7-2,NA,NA,TGTGCCAGCAGCCCCTTCTCCTACAATGAGCAGTTCTTC,CASSPFSYNEQFF
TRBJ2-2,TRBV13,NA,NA,TGTGCCAGCTATGAGGGATGTAACGGGGAGCTGTTTTTT,CASYEGCNGELFF
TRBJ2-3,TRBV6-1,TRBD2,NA,TGTGCCAGCAGTGCCGGACTGACTAGCGGGAGTCTCGATACGCAGTATTTT,CASSAGLTSGSLDTQYF
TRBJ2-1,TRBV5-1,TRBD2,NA,TGCGCCAGCAGCCGTACTTCGGGAGCGGGAGATAAGAGTGAGCAGTTCTTC,CASSRTSGAGDKSEQFF
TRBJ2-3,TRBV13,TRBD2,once,TGTGCCAGCAGCCCCGTCGGGGGGGGAGGCACAGATACGCAGTATTTT,CASSPVGGGGTDTQYF
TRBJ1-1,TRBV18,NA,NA,TGTGCCAGCTCACCTAATAGAGTAGGACAATTGAACACTGAAGCTTTCTTT,CASSPNRVGQLNTEAFF
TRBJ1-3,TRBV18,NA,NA,TGTGCCAGCTCACCGAGCGCAGCCGGAAACACCATATATTTT,CASSPSAAGNTIYF
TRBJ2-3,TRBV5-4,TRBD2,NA,TGTGCCAGCAGCTTGAAGAAGCGGGGTAGCACAGATACGCAGTATTTT,CASSLKKRGSTDTQYF
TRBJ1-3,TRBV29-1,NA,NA,TGCAGCGTCGTATCAACTCCCGGAAACACCATATATTTT,CSVVSTPGNTIYF
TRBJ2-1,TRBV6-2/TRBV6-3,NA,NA,TGTGCCAGCAGTTACCGCGCTAGCCACAGCTCCTACAATGAGCAGTTCTTC,CASSYRASHSSYNEQFF
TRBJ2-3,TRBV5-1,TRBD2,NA,TGCGCCAGCAGCTTGCCGCGGGGGGACACAGATACGCAGTATTTT,CASSLPRGDTDTQYF
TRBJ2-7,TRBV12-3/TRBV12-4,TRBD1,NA,TGTGCCAGCAGCCAAGGACAGGCCTACGAGCAGTACTTC,CASSQGQAYEQYF
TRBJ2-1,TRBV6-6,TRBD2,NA,TGTGCCAGCAGTTACGGGACTAGTAGGGCCGATGAGCAGTTCTTC,CASSYGTSRADEQFF
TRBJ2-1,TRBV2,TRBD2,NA,TGTGCCAGCAGTACGGGACTAGGGAATGAGCAGTTCTTC,CASSTGLGNEQFF
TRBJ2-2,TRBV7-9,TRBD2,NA,TGTGCCAGCAGCCCCGGACTAGCGGGGGACACCGGGGAGCTGTTTTTT,CASSPGLAGDTGELFF
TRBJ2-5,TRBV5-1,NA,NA,TGCGCCAGCAGCTCTGGGACAGCTGGGGGGGAGACCCAGTACTTC,CASSSGTAGGETQYF
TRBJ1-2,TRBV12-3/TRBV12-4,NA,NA,TGTGCCAGCAGTTTAGGGACAGCTGGCTACACCTTC,CASSLGTAGYTF
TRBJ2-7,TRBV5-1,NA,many,TGCGCCAGCAGCTTGGATGGGGGGGAGCAGTACTTC,CASSLDGGEQYF
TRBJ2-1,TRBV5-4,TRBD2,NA,TGTGCCAGCAGCCCGGGGGGTTTTGGGGCTACCGGAGGTATCAACAATGAGCAGTTCTTC,CASSPGGFGATGGINNEQFF
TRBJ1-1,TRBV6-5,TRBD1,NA,TGTGCCAGCAGGGGACAGACCACTGAAGCTTTCTTT,CASRGQTTEAFF
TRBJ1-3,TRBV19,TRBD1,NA,TGTGCCAGTAGTTTGAGCGGTTGGGACAGCTCTGGAAACACCATATATTTT,CASSLSGWDSSGNTIYF
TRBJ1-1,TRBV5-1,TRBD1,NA,TGCGCCAGCAGCTCGATGGGACAGGGTACTGAAGCTTTCTTT,CASSSMGQGTEAFF
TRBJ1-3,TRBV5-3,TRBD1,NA,TGTGCCAGAAGCTTACCACAGGGGACCGGAGCCACCATATATTTT,CARSLPQGTGATIYF
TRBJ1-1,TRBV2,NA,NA,TGTGCCAGCAGTGAAAGGAGGGAATCTGAAGCTTTCTTT,CASSERRESEAFF
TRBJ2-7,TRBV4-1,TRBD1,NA,TGCGCCAGCAGCGAACAGGGGCCGCCAACGAAGCAGTACTTC,CASSEQGPPTKQYF
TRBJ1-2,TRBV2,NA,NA,TGTGCCAGCAGTGGGAGGTGGACCTTCACGAGCTATGGCTACACCTTC,CASSGRWTFTSYGYTF
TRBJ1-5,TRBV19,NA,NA,TGTGCCAGTAGGCGGTATGGGGAGATCAATCAGCCCCAGCATTTT,CASRRYGEINQPQHF